This T cell receptor beta chain derives from a study of cytomegalovirus exposure and HLA in healthy donors. About the research overall: In an earlier analysis, 90 million to 130 million unique TCR beta sequences were found from some 180 million T cells. Whole-study results and caveats: In a later analysis, V- and J-gene trimming of beta chains associated with a DCLRE1C missense variant, replicated independently. Reportedly, a later analysis found an Asian-associated ancestry cluster had fewer N-insertions than the approximately 670-donor mean. The authors confirmed in vitro that a few CMV-associated chains were specific for CMV antigens.

PCR was performed using 60 Vbeta and 13 Jbeta primers. Clones were sequenced by immunoSEQ multiplex PCR, and TCRdb holds only the in-frame ones, with some missing. Of around 53,000 clones in the sample, around 70% are singletons; the top ten hold about 3.2%. Germline loops: CDR1 ENHRY, CDR2 SYGVKD. The CDR3 loop spans 15 amino acids. Losses at the gene ends were 4 bases for V and 5 bases for J; bases not matched to a gene: 8. About this clone: The target antigen is unknown.

This sequence joins TRBV10-3 and TRBJ1-1, with 9 positions matching TRBD1. This receptor was obtained from a man between 18 and 29 years old in good health and CMV-seronegative. The specimen sequenced was PBMCs. In nucleotides, the CDR3 is TGTGCCATCAGTGCTACCGGGACAGGGTCGACTGAAGCTTTCTTT. It encodes CAISATGTGSTEAFF.